This T cell receptor beta chain was retrieved from a study of shared clonotypes between healthy human individuals. Remarks on this clone: Its antigen is as yet unknown. Other DNA sequences of this sample code for an identical CDR3.

Partitioning of CD4+ cells yielded a CD45RA+ naive subset and a CD45RA-negative memory subset. Sequencing was performed with immunoSEQ multiplex PCR; in TCRdb, only in-frame clones are kept and a portion is missing. The sample shows around 990,000 clones, approximately 75% of them seen only once. Study-level points and caveats: In this cohort, only blood was sampled, and tissue repertoires likely differ.

V lost 1 base, J lost 5 bases, and 3 bases lay in between. Per the germline V gene, CDR1 is LNHDA and CDR2 is SQIVND (reference sequence). The CDR3 length is 12 residues. The sample comprised memory CD4+ T cells from PBMCs. Subset denoted: CD45RA-negative fraction. The receptor was derived from a man in his late teens or twenties in good health. Some clones in this sample may be carry-over from other donors' samples. The rearrangement joins TRBV19 to TRBJ1-5; D is undetermined. This chain's CDR3 is CASSIVHQPQHF. CDR3 DNA sequence: TGTGCCAGTAGTATAGTTCATCAGCCCCAGCATTTT.